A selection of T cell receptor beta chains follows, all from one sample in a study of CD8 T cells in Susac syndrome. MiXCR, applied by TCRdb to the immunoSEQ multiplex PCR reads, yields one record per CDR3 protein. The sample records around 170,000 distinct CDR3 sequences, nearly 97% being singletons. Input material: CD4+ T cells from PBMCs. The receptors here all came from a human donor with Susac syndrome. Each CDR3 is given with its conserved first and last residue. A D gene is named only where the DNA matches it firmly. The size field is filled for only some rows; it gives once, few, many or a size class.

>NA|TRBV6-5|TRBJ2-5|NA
CASRLQGLQGETQYF
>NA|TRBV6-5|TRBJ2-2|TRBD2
CASSYQGRLAGLTGELFF
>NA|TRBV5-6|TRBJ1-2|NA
CASSPVRLAGTRGYTF
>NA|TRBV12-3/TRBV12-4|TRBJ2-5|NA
CASSPSGRGAGETQYF
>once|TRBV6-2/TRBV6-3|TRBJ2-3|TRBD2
CASKLAGVDTQYF
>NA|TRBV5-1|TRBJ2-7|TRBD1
CASSFTRDSNEQYF
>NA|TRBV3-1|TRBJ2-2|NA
CASSQDLLGGELFF
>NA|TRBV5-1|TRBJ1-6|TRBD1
CASSFSRDSLNSPLHF
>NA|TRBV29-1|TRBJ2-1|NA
CSVEDRYNEQFF
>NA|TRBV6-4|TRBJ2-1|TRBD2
CASKESGGQHEQFF
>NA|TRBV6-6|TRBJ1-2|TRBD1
CASRDSPPGYGYTF
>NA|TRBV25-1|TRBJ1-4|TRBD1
CASLDRGLEKLFF
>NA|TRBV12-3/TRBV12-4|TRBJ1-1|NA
CASSQQSTGEAFF
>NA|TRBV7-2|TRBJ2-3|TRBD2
CASSLGSGLDTQYF
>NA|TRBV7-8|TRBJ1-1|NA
CASSLTLMNTEAFF
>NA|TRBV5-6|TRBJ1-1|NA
CASRKQGRGYTEAFF
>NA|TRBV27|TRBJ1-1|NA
CASSSLGAEAFF
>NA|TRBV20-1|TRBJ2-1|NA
CSASASMDEQFF
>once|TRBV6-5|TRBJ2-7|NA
CASSYRFTGGGSYEQYF
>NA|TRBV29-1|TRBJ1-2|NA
CSGSVSGGGYTF
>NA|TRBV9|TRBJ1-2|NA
CASSPSGVTYGYTF
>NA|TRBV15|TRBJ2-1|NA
CATSRDRGRGTYNEQFF
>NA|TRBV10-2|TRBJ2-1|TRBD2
CASSEALAGARWQFF
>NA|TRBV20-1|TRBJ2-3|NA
CSARDQGPTISEDTQYF
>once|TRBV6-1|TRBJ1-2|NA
CASSEAWRANYGYTF
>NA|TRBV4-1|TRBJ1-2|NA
CASSIPGQANYGYTF
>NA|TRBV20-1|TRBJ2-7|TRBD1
CSARPGTAYEQYF
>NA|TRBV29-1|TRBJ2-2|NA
CSVRRRASGELFF
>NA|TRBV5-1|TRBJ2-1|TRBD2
CASSGGLVTDEQFF
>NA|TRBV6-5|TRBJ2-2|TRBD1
CASRLQGLNTGELFF
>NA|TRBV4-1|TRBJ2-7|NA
CASSQEILSYEQYF
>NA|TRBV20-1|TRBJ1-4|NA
CSARDVDYEKLFF
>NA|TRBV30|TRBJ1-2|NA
CAWSVQVYGYTF
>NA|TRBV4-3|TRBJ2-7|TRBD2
CASSQDRGGLYEQYF
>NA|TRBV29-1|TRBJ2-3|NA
CSAGWGGHTDTQYF
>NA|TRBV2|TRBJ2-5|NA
CASRLSPNTDQETQYF
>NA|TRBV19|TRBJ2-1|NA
CASSVRAYNEQFF
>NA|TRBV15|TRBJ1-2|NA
CATSRVGTAGNYGYTF
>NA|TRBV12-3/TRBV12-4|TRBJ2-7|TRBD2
CASSLVSGASYEQYF
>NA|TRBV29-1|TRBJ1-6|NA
CSVGEGRGSPLHF
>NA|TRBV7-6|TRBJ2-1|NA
CASSLLTEDNEQFF
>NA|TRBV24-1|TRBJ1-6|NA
CATVPGTPYWALHF
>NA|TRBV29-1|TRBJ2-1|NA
CSGRQGGEQFF
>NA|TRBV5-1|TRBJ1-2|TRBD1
CASTRDSINYGYTF
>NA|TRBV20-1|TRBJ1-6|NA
CSASAQDYNSPLHF
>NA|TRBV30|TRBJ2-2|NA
CAWKVTRGFTGELFF